The clone carrying this T cell receptor (beta chain) was recorded once. The antigen is not known. The germline V gene has CDR1 SGHRS and CDR2 YFSETQ. This CDR3 region has 12 residues. Between the trimmed V and J ends, which lost 0 bases and 3 bases, there was a span of 3 bases. Treatment indicated: approximately 9-day PBMC culture with coronavirus spike peptide pools or control peptides (ViraFEST assay). Sequencing of the DNA from cultured CD4+ T cells was carried out with the Oncomine TCR Beta short-read assay. One entry per CDR3 protein, called by TCRdb with MiXCR from the PCR reads. The profile covers some 12,000 distinct CDR3 sequences, with around 20% appearing a single time and around an eighth taken by the ten largest. This entry belongs to a study of vaccination and CD4 T cells after COVID-19.

This sample comprised CD4+ T cells from blood, cultured in vitro, obtained after SARS-CoV-2 vaccination. This clonotype was sampled from a human donor who had recovered from COVID-19. J is TRBJ1-2 and V is TRBV5-1; D gene ambiguous. The CDR3 region has the DNA TGCGCCAGCAGCTTGGGTTACTATGGCTACACCTTC. Translating it yields CASSLGYYGYTF.